The 28 T cell receptor beta chains below were found in one sample sequenced in a study of response to subunit inactivated influenza vaccine. TCRdb re-called the RT-PCR reads through MiXCR, storing one row per CDR3 protein. In the table there are 750,000 to 850,000 distinct CDR3 sequences, about a fifth of which are singletons. The sequencing used PBMCs from blood, collected around 5 days after vaccination. The source is a man aged 50 to 60 who received an inactivated influenza vaccine.

This clonotype turned up a few times. The chain links TRBV7-2 to TRBJ2-5, with D perhaps TRBD1 (6 bases). The ends were cut back, 3 bases at V and 3 bases at J, with 17 bases in the middle. Per the germline V gene, CDR1 is SGHTA and CDR2 is FQGNSA. This CDR3 comprises 16 residues. CDR3 bases: TGTGCCAGCAGCTTGGTTAGCGCCAGGGGAAAAGAGACCCAGTACTTC. It is translated as CASSLVSARGKETQYF.

The CDR3 protein is CAISASAEQGSHEQYF. CDR3 sequence (DNA): TGTGCCATCAGTGCCTCAGCAGAGCAGGGGTCCCACGAGCAGTACTTC. The rearrangement links TRBV10-3 to TRBJ2-7; TRBD1 might be the D (6 bases). Trimming stripped 4 bases from V and 5 bases from J, with 21 bases between. The germline V gene has CDR1 ENHRY and CDR2 SYGVKD. The CDR3 is 16 residues long.

This clonotype occurred many times. The chain combines TRBV7-2 with TRBJ2-7; D not resolved. Germline assignment: CDR1 SGHTA and CDR2 FQGNSA. Trimming stripped 3 bases from V and 0 bases from J, with 9 bases between. The CDR3 is 14 residues long. CDR3 sequence (DNA): TGTGCCAGCAGCTTCAGCGTCTCCTCCTACGAGCAGTACTTC. Residues: CASSFSVSSYEQYF.

The chain combines TRBV11-1 with TRBJ1-1; 8 bases agree with TRBD1. The CDR3 consists of 19 residues. Per the germline V gene, CDR1 is SGHAT and CDR2 is FQDESV (reference sequence). V dropped 3 bases and J dropped 5; count of bases not matched to a gene: 20. CDR3 residues: CASSFVLWTGPPGGTEAFF. The CDR3 DNA sequence: TGTGCCAGCAGCTTTGTCCTGTGGACAGGGCCCCCCGGGGGGACTGAAGCTTTCTTT. Using reference TRBV11-1 and TRBJ1-1 for the parts outside the CDR3, the full variable domain is EAEVAQSPRYKITEKSQAVAFWCDPISGHATLYWYRQILGQGPELLVQFQDESVVDDSQLPKDRFSAERLKGVDSTLKIQPAELGDSAMYLCASSFVLWTGPPGGTEAFFGQGTRLTVV.

This clonotype has more than one count but fewer than ten. The chain couples TRBV20-1 to TRBJ1-6; no clear D gene. Between the trimmed V and J ends, which lost 3 bases and 3 bases, there was a span of 6 bases. CDR1 and CDR2 from the germline V gene are DFQATT and SNEGSKA (reference sequence). The CDR3 extends over 13 amino acids. The CDR3 region has the DNA TGCAGTGCTAGGACCCTCTATAATTCACCCCTCCACTTT. Translating gives CSARTLYNSPLHF.

The chain uses TRBV24-1 and TRBJ2-1; D is uncertain. The V gene's germline CDR1 is KGHDR and CDR2 SFDVKD. The length of the CDR3 is 17 residues. V lost 9 bases to trimming and J lost 9 bases, with 29 bases between them. This chain's CDR3 is CATATGLREGLRAEQFF. The CDR3 DNA sequence: TGTGCCACCGCGACCGGGCTAAGGGAAGGGCTACGGGCTGAGCAGTTCTTC.

This clonotype occurred a few times. The gene calls are TRBV29-1 and TRBJ2-3; no reliable D call. The CDR3 spans 14 residues. CDR1 is SQVTM and CDR2 is ANQGSEA in the germline V gene. The V end lost 4 bases, the J end lost 4 bases, and 15 bases lay between the germline ends. The CDR3 nucleotides read TGCAGCGTTGGTTCGAGGCTGACATCAGATACGCAGTATTTT. Translation gives CSVGSRLTSDTQYF.

Many counts were recorded for this clonotype. The chain employs TRBV5-6 and TRBJ2-1; D not resolved. The CDR3 contains 14 residues. The germline V and J ends were trimmed by 4 bases and 3 bases, with 11 bases remaining between them. The germline gives CDR1 SGHDT, CDR2 YYEEEE. CDR3 residues: CASSPPLYYNEQFF. In DNA form, the CDR3 reads TGTGCCAGCAGCCCCCCCCTTTACTACAATGAGCAGTTCTTC. The full variable domain, its missing parts supplied by reference TRBV5-6 and TRBJ2-1, is DAGVTQSPTHLIKTRGQQVTLRCSPKSGHDTVSWYQQALGQGPQFIFQYYEEEERQRGNFPDRFSGHQFPNYSSELNVNALLLGDSALYLCASSPPLYYNEQFFGPGTRLTVL.

DNA of the CDR3: TGCAGTGCTAGAGACGTCAAGGATACGCAGTATTTT. Translated: CSARDVKDTQYF. The chain combines TRBV20-1 with TRBJ2-3; D ambiguous. The V end was cut by 0 bases, the J end by 6 bases, with 7 bases between. The CDR3 has 12 amino acids. In germline, CDR1 is DFQATT, CDR2 SNEGSKA (reference sequence).

This clonotype was observed many times. The rearrangement links TRBV27 to TRBJ2-3, with D tentatively TRBD2 (6 bases). Trimming shortened V by 6 bases and J by 2 bases, and 15 bases separated the two germline ends. The CDR3 totals 15 residues. In germline, CDR1 is MNHEY, CDR2 SMNVEV (reference sequence). Here the CDR3 reads CASSRGAIFTDTQYF. In DNA, the CDR3 is TGTGCCAGCAGCCGCGGGGCCATATTCACAGATACGCAGTATTTT.

The CDR3 protein is CASSFGRSLQGGHF. The CDR3 bases are TGTGCCAGCAGCTTTGGTAGGAGTTTACAGGGAGGGCATTTT. The V and J genes are TRBV7-8 and TRBJ1-5; possibly TRBD1 for D (6 bases). The germline CDR1 and CDR2 sequences are SGHVS and FQNEAQ. The CDR3 has 14 amino acids. With 3 bases removed from V and 15 bases from J, the gap between germline ends came to 21 bases.

V and J are TRBV7-6 and TRBJ1-1; 7 bases map to TRBD1. V shed 3 bases, J shed 1 base, and the junction held 5 bases outside the gene matches. Germline V gives CDR1 SGHVS, CDR2 FNYEAQ. The CDR3 is 15 amino acids. CDR3 nucleotide sequence: TGTGCCAGCAGCTTGACAGGGTGGGGGAACACTGAAGCTTTCTTT. Protein product: CASSLTGWGNTEAFF.

This clonotype appeared a few times. The chain has TRBV6-2 or TRBV6-3 and TRBJ2-7; D not resolved. CDR1 is MNHEY and CDR2 is SVGEGT in the germline V gene. The CDR3 totals 15 residues. V lost 0 bases and J 7 bases, leaving 16 bases between the germline ends. Here the CDR3 reads CASSYSLGAYEEQYF. The CDR3 DNA sequence: TGTGCCAGCAGTTACTCGCTGGGCGCTTACGAAGAGCAGTACTTC.

This chain's CDR3 is CSVEAYYTDTQYF. The CDR3 DNA reads as TGCAGCGTTGAGGCGTACTACACAGATACGCAGTATTTT. The V gene is TRBV29-1, the J gene TRBJ2-3; D not certain. Germline-derived CDR1 and CDR2 are SQVTM and ANQGSEA. The CDR3 is 13 residues long. Trimming stripped 3 bases from V and 2 bases from J, with 9 bases between.

The V and J genes are TRBV28 and TRBJ2-7, with 9 bases fitting TRBD1. The CDR3 has 14 amino acids. Germline-derived CDR1 and CDR2 are MDHEN and SYDVKM. CDR3 nucleotides: TGTGCTTCCTGGGCTGGACAGGGGCCCTACGAGCAGTACTTC. It yields the protein CASWAGQGPYEQYF.

This clonotype was observed a handful of times. This chain joins TRBV20-1 and TRBJ2-3, with D uncertain. Germline V lookup: CDR1 DFQATT, CDR2 SNEGSKA (reference sequence). V lost 4 bases to trimming and J lost 5 bases, with 10 bases between them. The CDR3 extends over 12 amino acids. The DNA of the CDR3 is TGCAGTGCTATGGGGTTGGGAGATACGCAGTATTTT. Translation: CSAMGLGDTQYF.

The chain carries TRBV12-3 or TRBV12-4 and TRBJ2-1; 8 positions match TRBD1. The CDR3 is 14 amino acids. V lost 4 bases, J lost 7 bases, and 6 bases stayed unmatched. In nucleotides, the CDR3 is TGTGCCAGCAGTTGGAGGACAGGGCGGAATGAGCAGTTCTTC. Its translation is CASSWRTGRNEQFF.

There are many counts of this clonotype. The chain carries TRBV6-5 and TRBJ1-2; 7 bases are shared with TRBD1. With V trimmed by 0 bases and J by 7 bases, 8 bases remained unmatched. The germline V gene has CDR1 MNHEY and CDR2 SVGAGI. This CDR3 has 15 amino acids. The CDR3 DNA sequence: TGTGCCAGCAGTTACTCTAGACAGGGCGTCTCTGGCTACACCTTC. This codes for CASSYSRQGVSGYTF.

V usage is TRBV20-1 and J usage is TRBJ1-5; 7 positions agree with TRBD1. The CDR3 is 14 amino acids. The germline V gene has CDR1 DFQATT and CDR2 SNEGSKA (reference sequence). Unmatched junction bases numbered 5, after V lost 6 bases and J lost 0 bases. The CDR3 DNA reads as TGCAGTGCCCAGACAGGGAATAGCAATCAGCCCCAGCATTTT. Protein sequence: CSAQTGNSNQPQHF.

This clonotype was counted a few times. A junction end diverges from the germline sequence, so it may reflect a read error. The chain carries TRBV18 and TRBJ2-3; D possibly corresponds to TRBD2 (6 bases). The CDR3 totals 17 residues. CDR1 and CDR2 (germline): KGHSH, LQKENI. The CDR3 here is CASSPLGTVGGTDTQYF. In nucleotides, the CDR3 is TGTGCCAGCTCACCCCTCGGGACGGTGGGAGGCACAGACACGCAGTATTTT.

This clonotype occurred a few times. This chain uses TRBV10-3 with TRBJ1-5; D is unclear. This CDR3 spans 15 amino acids. Per germline, CDR1 ENHRY and CDR2 SYGVKD. V lost 0 bases and J lost 5, with 11 bases in between. The CDR3 protein is CAISESITRDQPQHF. CDR3 DNA: TGTGCCATCAGTGAGTCGATCACGCGCGATCAGCCCCAGCATTTT.

This clonotype was found a few times. The chain has TRBV6-2 or TRBV6-3 and TRBJ2-7; D is unclear. This CDR3 is 14 amino acids long. Germline V lookup: CDR1 MNHEY, CDR2 SVGEGT. V dropped 3 bases and J dropped 5 bases, with 14 bases sitting between them. The CDR3 region is CASSYERQVDEQYF. The CDR3 DNA reads as TGTGCCAGCAGTTATGAACGGCAGGTCGACGAGCAGTACTTC.

This clonotype was seen many times. This rearrangement joins TRBV5-5 to TRBJ2-7; tentatively, D is TRBD2 (6 bases). Germline CDR1 reads SGHKS; CDR2 reads YYEKEE (reference sequence). The CDR3 has 13 amino acids. V was shortened by 4 bases and J by 3 bases, with 11 bases between the two germline ends. The CDR3 nucleotides are TGTGCCAGCAGCCGGAGGGACTTCTACGAGCAGTACTTC. It encodes CASSRRDFYEQYF.

This clonotype came up a few times. The chain recombines TRBV20-1 with TRBJ2-3; TRBD2 matches at 8 bases. J gave up 2 bases and V 6 bases, and 13 bases lay outside the gene matches. Germline loops: CDR1 DFQATT, CDR2 SNEGSKA (reference sequence). CDR3 length equals 16 residues. The DNA of the CDR3 is TGCAGTGCAACTCCACTAGCGGCTGGGCCCACAGATACGCAGTATTTT. The encoded protein is CSATPLAAGPTDTQYF.

This clonotype was detected a few times. CDR3 sequence reads: CSALTGTGVGEQYF. The CDR3 nucleotides read TGCAGTGCTCTAACCGGGACAGGGGTTGGCGAGCAGTACTTC. V is TRBV20-1 and J is TRBJ2-7; 10 nucleotides agree with TRBD1. Germline lookup yields CDR1 DFQATT and CDR2 SNEGSKA (reference sequence). Trimming at V came to 5 bases and at J to 6 bases, leaving 10 bases not matched to a gene. This CDR3 comprises 14 residues.

The chain employs TRBV6-5 and TRBJ2-7, with 9 nucleotides matching TRBD1. Germline loops: CDR1 MNHEY, CDR2 SVGAGI. V shed 3 bases and J 3 bases; nucleotides not matched to a gene: 9. The CDR3 has 16 residues. CDR3 in amino acids: CASSYTTGTGHYEQYF. The CDR3 DNA reads TGTGCCAGCAGTTATACCACCGGGACAGGGCACTACGAGCAGTACTTC.

The sample holds many counts of this clonotype. The J gene is TRBJ2-3, the V gene TRBV29-1; 8 positions agree with TRBD2. V trimming: 6 bases; J trimming: 2 bases; junction bases outside the gene matches: 10. Per the germline V gene, CDR1 is SQVTM and CDR2 is ANQGSEA. There are 15 residues in the CDR3. CDR3 DNA sequence: TGCAGCGTGGTTGGGGGCGGGAGGACCACAGATACGCAGTATTTT. It is translated as CSVVGGGRTTDTQYF.

The CDR3 DNA sequence: TGTGCCAGCAGTTTTAATGACGGACAGGGGGAAGCTTTCTTT. Its translation: CASSFNDGQGEAFF. The J gene is TRBJ1-1, the V gene TRBV27; TRBD1 aligns across 9 bases. The CDR3 extends over 14 amino acids. The trim removed 3 bases at V and 8 bases at J, leaving 7 bases unmatched. Per the germline V gene, CDR1 is MNHEY and CDR2 is SMNVEV (reference sequence).